This TCR beta chain was retrieved from a study of response to subunit inactivated influenza vaccine. This clonotype showed up just a few times. Each CDR3 protein gets one entry after TCRdb re-called the RT-PCR reads with MiXCR. The table shows 650,000 to 800,000 distinct CDR3 sequences, with roughly 14% occurring only once. V lost 4 bases, J lost 4 bases, and 4 bases stayed unmatched. Germline V lookup: CDR1 SQVTM, CDR2 ANQGSEA. The CDR3 has 12 residues. V usage is TRBV29-1 and J usage is TRBJ2-7; 7 bases are a match to TRBD1. This specimen consisted of PBMCs from blood, obtained 14 days before vaccination. The sequence was obtained from a man over 45 who received an inactivated influenza vaccine. The CDR3 here is CSVAGGEYEQYF. CDR3 nucleotide sequence: TGCAGCGTTGCAGGGGGAGAATACGAGCAGTACTTC.